These 20 T cell receptor beta chains share one sample of origin, sequenced in a study of T cells in localized non-small cell lung cancer. Generated by immunoSEQ multiplex PCR, the TCRdb table keeps only in-frame clones and is missing some. The sample has over 20,000 clones; roughly nine tenths are singletons. This material consisted of peripheral blood, taken before any cancer treatment. The receptors stem from a male donor aged 60 or over with stage I squamous cell lung carcinoma.

This clone appeared once. The rearrangement links TRBV18 to TRBJ1-2, with a tentative D call TRBD1 (5 bases). The ends were cut back, 6 bases at V and 2 bases at J, with 13 bases in the middle. CDR1 KGHSH and CDR2 LQKENI come from the germline V gene. The CDR3 covers 14 residues. The CDR3 nucleotides read TGTGCCAGCTCTCCCGCCAAGGGGAACTATGGCTACACCTTC. It codes for CASSPAKGNYGYTF.

The chain has TRBV11-1 and TRBJ1-2; 9 bases agree with TRBD1. CDR3 size: 14 residues. The germline CDR1 and CDR2 sequences are SGHAT and FQDESV (reference sequence). Unmatched junction bases numbered 2, after V lost 3 bases and J lost 3 bases. CDR3 bases: TGTGCCAGCAGCTTGGGGACAGGGTACTATGGCTACACCTTC. Amino acid sequence: CASSLGTGYYGYTF.

The chain combines TRBV14 with TRBJ2-3; possible D gene TRBD2, 6 bases. Germline V lookup: CDR1 SGHDN, CDR2 FVKESK. V lost 4 bases and J lost 4, with 15 bases in between. This CDR3 has 15 amino acids. The DNA of the CDR3 is TGTGCCAGCAGCCGGAGTAACGGGGGATCAGATACGCAGTATTTT. Its protein is CASSRSNGGSDTQYF.

This clone was found a few times. The rearrangement joins TRBV10-3 to TRBJ1-2; D gene unclear. CDR3 length: 12 residues. The germline CDR1 and CDR2 sequences are ENHRY and SYGVKD. V shed 0 bases and J shed 2 bases, with 1 base lying between them. CDR3 sequence reads: CAISESNYGYTF. CDR3 DNA: TGTGCCATCAGTGAGTCCAACTATGGCTACACCTTC.

The chain couples TRBV9 to TRBJ1-2; D call uncertain. With 4 bases removed from V and 4 bases from J, the gap between germline ends came to 14 bases. Germline V gives CDR1 SGDLS, CDR2 YYNGEE. There are 14 residues in the CDR3. CDR3 residues: CASSLAGLGYGYTF. The CDR3, as DNA: TGTGCCAGCAGCCTAGCCGGATTGGGCTATGGCTACACCTTC.

This clone has just a few counts. The chain combines TRBV9 with TRBJ2-5; D gene unclear. The CDR3 has 14 residues. V lost 1 base and J lost 3, with 10 bases in between. The germline V gene encodes CDR1 SGDLS and CDR2 YYNGEE. The CDR3 sequence: CASSVPDVEETQYF. CDR3 in DNA: TGTGCCAGCAGCGTACCCGACGTTGAAGAGACCCAGTACTTC.

The genes are TRBV19 and TRBJ2-3; D gene ambiguous. Trimming left V 6 bases short and J 2 bases short, with 18 bases between. Looked up from germline, CDR1 is LNHDA and CDR2 is SQIVND (reference sequence). The CDR3 has 16 amino acids. This CDR3 reads CASSSTPGGYTDTQYF. In nucleotides, the CDR3 is TGTGCCAGTAGCTCTACCCCCGGTGGGTACACAGATACGCAGTATTTT. The variable domain in full, with the rest retrieved from reference TRBV19 and TRBJ2-3, is DGGITQSPKYLFRKEGQNVTLSCEQNLNHDAMYWYRQDPGQGLRLIYYSQIVNDFQKGDIAEGYSVSREKKESFPLTVTSAQKNPTAFYLCASSSTPGGYTDTQYFGPGTRLTVL.

The rearrangement links TRBV30 to TRBJ2-1, with D perhaps matching TRBD1 (6 bases). V lost 6 bases, J lost 5 bases, and 8 bases lay in between. This CDR3 region has 11 residues. Germline-derived CDR1 and CDR2 are GTSNPN and SVGIG (reference sequence). The CDR3: CACRGHNEQFF. The CDR3 DNA reads TGTGCCTGCAGGGGTCACAATGAGCAGTTCTTC.

CDR3 coding DNA: TGCGCCAGCAGCTTGTCCCTAGCTGCAACTAATGAAAAACTGTTTTTT. This gives the protein CASSLSLAATNEKLFF. This chain connects TRBV5-1 to TRBJ1-4; D is uncertain. Germline assignment: CDR1 SGHRS and CDR2 YFSETQ. Trimming cost V 1 base and J 0 bases, with 10 bases left between them. CDR3 length: 16 residues.

The J gene is TRBJ2-7, the V gene TRBV6-5, with a possible D match to TRBD2 (6 bases). Germline-derived CDR1 and CDR2 are MNHEY and SVGAGI. The length of the CDR3 is 15 residues. V shed 4 bases and J shed 2 bases, with 15 bases lying between them. CDR3 bases: TGTGCCAGCAGTTTCGGGGGAACAGCGGCCTACGAGCAGTACTTC. Amino acids: CASSFGGTAAYEQYF.

The chain couples TRBV30 to TRBJ1-1; D possibly corresponds to TRBD1 (5 bases). Trimming removed 4 bases at V and 1 base at J, with 10 bases between. The CDR3 contains 13 residues. Germline-derived CDR1 and CDR2 are GTSNPN and SVGIG (reference sequence). This CDR3 is CAWKWGGNTEAFF. The CDR3 DNA is TGTGCCTGGAAGTGGGGGGGGAACACTGAAGCTTTCTTT.

This clone was recorded once. This chain's CDR3 is CASSLAGRNTEAFF. The CDR3 DNA is TGCGCCAGCAGCTTGGCGGGGAGGAACACTGAAGCTTTCTTT. The V gene is TRBV5-1, the J gene TRBJ1-1; D unresolved. CDR3 length equals 14 residues. Germline CDR1 reads SGHRS; CDR2 reads YFSETQ. V lost 0 bases and J lost 1, with 7 bases in between.

V gene TRBV9 combines with J gene TRBJ2-1; D is unresolved. Trimming pared 3 bases from V and 10 bases from J, leaving 17 bases between. The CDR3 sequence is 14 residues long. CDR1 is SGDLS and CDR2 is YYNGEE in the germline V gene. The CDR3 DNA sequence: TGTGCCAGCAGCGCTCGGATTACCTCAAGCGAGCAGTTCTTC. It yields the protein CASSARITSSEQFF. Together with reference TRBV9 and TRBJ2-1, the CDR3 gives the full variable domain: DSGVTQTPKHLITATGQRVTLRCSPRSGDLSVYWYQQSLDQGLQFLIQYYNGEERAKGNILERFSAQQFPDLHSELNLSSLELGDSALYFCASSARITSSEQFFGPGTRLTVL.

In this sample, this clone turned up once. This chain joins TRBV18 and TRBJ1-5, with a weak D call TRBD1 (5 bases). Germline V gene lookup returns CDR1 KGHSH and CDR2 LQKENI. The CDR3 covers 18 residues. V was shortened by 4 bases and J by 0 bases, with 19 bases between the two germline ends. The CDR3 DNA follows: TGTGCCAGCTCACGGAGGGCCGATGCAGGGTATAGCAATCAGCCCCAGCATTTT. Translation gives CASSRRADAGYSNQPQHF.

The V call is TRBV7-8, the J call TRBJ2-7; D perhaps matches TRBD1 (5 bases). Germline-derived CDR1 and CDR2 are SGHVS and FQNEAQ. The CDR3 totals 11 residues. The V and J ends lost 6 bases and 5 bases respectively, with 8 bases between them. CDR3 region: CASSPGHEQYF. Here the CDR3 DNA reads TGTGCCAGCAGTCCAGGGCACGAGCAGTACTTC.

The rearrangement uses TRBV5-5 and TRBJ1-4, with D unclear. This CDR3 contains 13 residues. Trimming took off 0 bases at V and 6 bases at J, with 6 bases between the two ends. Germline V CDR1 and CDR2: SGHKS, YYEKEE (reference sequence). DNA of the CDR3: TGTGCCAGCAGCTTGGGAACGGATGAAAAACTGTTTTTT. It codes for CASSLGTDEKLFF.

In DNA form, the CDR3 reads TGTGCCAGCAGACAGGGAGGACTTAATAACTATGGCTACACCTTC. Protein product: CASRQGGLNNYGYTF. The chain links TRBV2 to TRBJ1-2; a possible D gene is TRBD1 (6 bases). Germline loops: CDR1 SNHLY, CDR2 FYNNEI. With 6 bases removed from V and 1 base from J, the gap between germline ends came to 15 bases. The CDR3 contains 15 residues.

This sequence joins TRBV29-1 and TRBJ1-1, with D maybe TRBD1 (5 bases). In germline, CDR1 is SQVTM, CDR2 ANQGSEA. The CDR3 runs to 12 residues. V was shortened by 6 bases and J by 0 bases, with 8 bases between the two germline ends. CDR3 in amino acids: CSVGDLNTEAFF. DNA for the CDR3: TGCAGCGTGGGGGATTTGAACACTGAAGCTTTCTTT.

This CDR3 reads CASSLERGAYTDTQYF. Here the CDR3 DNA reads TGTGCCAGCAGCTTAGAACGCGGGGCATACACAGATACGCAGTATTTT. The chain carries TRBV7-8 and TRBJ2-3; maybe TRBD2 (6 bases). Trimming took off 1 base at V and 2 bases at J, with 13 bases between the two ends. This CDR3 contains 16 residues. The V gene's germline CDR1 is SGHVS and CDR2 FQNEAQ.

This chain connects TRBV7-3 to TRBJ1-1; D unclear. V was shortened by 3 bases and J by 2 bases, with 13 bases between the two germline ends. The length of the CDR3 is 15 residues. Germline-derived CDR1 and CDR2 are SGHTA and FQGTGA. Here the CDR3 reads CASSLGRRGNTEAFF. The CDR3, as DNA: TGTGCCAGCAGCTTGGGGAGGCGGGGAAACACTGAAGCTTTCTTT.